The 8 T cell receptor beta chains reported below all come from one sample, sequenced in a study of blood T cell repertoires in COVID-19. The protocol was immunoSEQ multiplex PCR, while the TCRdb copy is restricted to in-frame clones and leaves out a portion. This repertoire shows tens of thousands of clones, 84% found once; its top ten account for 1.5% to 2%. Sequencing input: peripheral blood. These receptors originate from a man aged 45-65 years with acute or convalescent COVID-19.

The DNA of the CDR3 is TGTGCCAGCAGTACCGCCGGGACACAGCAGTACTTC. This gives the protein CASSTAGTQQYF. This chain joins TRBV28 and TRBJ2-7; possibly TRBD1 for D (6 bases). Germline V gene sequence: CDR1 MDHEN, CDR2 SYDVKM. The CDR3 is 12 amino acids. Between the trimmed V and J ends, which lost 5 bases and 8 bases, there was a span of 13 bases.

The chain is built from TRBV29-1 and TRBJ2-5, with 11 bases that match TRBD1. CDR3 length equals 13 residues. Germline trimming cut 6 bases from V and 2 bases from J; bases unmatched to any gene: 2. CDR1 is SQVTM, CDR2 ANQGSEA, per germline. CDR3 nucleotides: TGCAGCGTCGGGACAGGGGGACAAGAGACCCAGTACTTC. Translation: CSVGTGGQETQYF.

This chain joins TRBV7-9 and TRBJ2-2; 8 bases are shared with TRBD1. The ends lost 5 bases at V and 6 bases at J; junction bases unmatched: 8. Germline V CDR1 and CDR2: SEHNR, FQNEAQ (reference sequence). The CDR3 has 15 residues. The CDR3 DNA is TGTGCCAGCAGCACCCGGACAGGGTTATCCGGGGAGCTGTTTTTT. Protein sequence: CASSTRTGLSGELFF.

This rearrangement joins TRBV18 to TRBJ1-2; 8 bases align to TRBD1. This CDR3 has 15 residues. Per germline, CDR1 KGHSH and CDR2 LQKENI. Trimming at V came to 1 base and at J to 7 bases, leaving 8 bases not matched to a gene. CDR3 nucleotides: TGTGCCAGCTCACCACTGGACAGGGCGATGGGTGGCTACACCTTC. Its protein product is CASSPLDRAMGGYTF.

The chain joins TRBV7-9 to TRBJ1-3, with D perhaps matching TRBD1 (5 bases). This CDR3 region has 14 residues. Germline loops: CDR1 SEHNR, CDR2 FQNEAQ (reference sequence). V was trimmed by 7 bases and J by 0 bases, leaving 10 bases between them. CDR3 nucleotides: TGTGCCAGCAACTCGGGGGACTCTGGAAACACCATATATTTT. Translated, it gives CASNSGDSGNTIYF.

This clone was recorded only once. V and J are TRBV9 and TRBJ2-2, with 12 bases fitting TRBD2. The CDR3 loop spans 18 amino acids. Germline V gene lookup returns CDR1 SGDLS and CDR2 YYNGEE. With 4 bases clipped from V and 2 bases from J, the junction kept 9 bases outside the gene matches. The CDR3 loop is CASSPRTSGILNTGELFF. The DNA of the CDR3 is TGTGCCAGCAGCCCCAGGACTAGCGGGATCCTTAACACCGGGGAGCTGTTTTTT. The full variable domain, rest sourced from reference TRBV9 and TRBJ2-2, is DSGVTQTPKHLITATGQRVTLRCSPRSGDLSVYWYQQSLDQGLQFLIQYYNGEERAKGNILERFSAQQFPDLHSELNLSSLELGDSALYFCASSPRTSGILNTGELFFGEGSRLTVL.

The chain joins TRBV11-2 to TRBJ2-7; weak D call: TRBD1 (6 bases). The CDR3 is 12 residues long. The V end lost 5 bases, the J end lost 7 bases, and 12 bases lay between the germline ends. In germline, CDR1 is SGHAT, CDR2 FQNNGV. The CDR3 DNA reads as TGTGCCAGCAGCACGGGTCAGGGGGAGCAGTACTTC. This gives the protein CASSTGQGEQYF.

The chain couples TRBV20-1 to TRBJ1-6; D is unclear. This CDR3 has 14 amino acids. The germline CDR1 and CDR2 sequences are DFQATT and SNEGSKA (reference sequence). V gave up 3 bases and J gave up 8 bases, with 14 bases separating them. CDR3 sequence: CSASETIADSPLHF. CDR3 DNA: TGCAGTGCTAGTGAGACCATAGCCGATTCACCCCTCCACTTT.